A selection of T cell receptor beta chains follows, all from one sample in a study of CD8+ T cells in alopecia areata. Assay: immunoSEQ multiplex PCR; the TCRdb copy retains only in-frame clones and omits some. The repertoire holds 65,000 to 95,000 clones, with roughly 50% as singletons. Sequenced material: NKG2D-high CD8+ T cells sorted from blood. Source of these receptors: a human donor with alopecia areata. Both conserved end residues are part of each CDR3. Each record gives: V gene, clone size, CDR3 length, D gene, J gene, CDR3 protein, CDR3 DNA. D genes are given only for firm matches. Only some rows state a clone size, as once, few, many or a class for expanded clones.

V: TRBV5-1
size: -
length: 14
D: -
J: TRBJ2-1
CDR3: CASSLYRDHNEQFF
DNA: TGCGCCAGCAGCTTGTACAGGGATCACAATGAGCAGTTCTTC

V: TRBV29-1
size: few
length: 14
D: -
J: TRBJ2-2
CDR3: CSVAERGYTGELFF
DNA: TGCAGCGTAGCGGAGAGGGGATACACCGGGGAGCTGTTTTTT

V: TRBV7-6
size: -
length: 13
D: -
J: TRBJ2-2
CDR3: CASSRLDTGELFF
DNA: TGTGCCAGCAGCAGGTTGGATACCGGGGAGCTGTTTTTT

V: TRBV28
size: once
length: 11
D: -
J: TRBJ2-5
CDR3: CASSVLETQYF
DNA: TGTGCCAGCAGTGTATTGGAGACCCAGTACTTC

V: TRBV29-1
size: few
length: 15
D: -
J: TRBJ2-7
CDR3: CSVSGYPPRTYEQYF
DNA: TGCAGCGTTTCAGGGTATCCTCCGCGAACCTACGAGCAGTACTTC

V: TRBV29-1
size: few
length: 13
D: TRBD2
J: TRBJ2-7
CDR3: CSVDSGGAYEQYF
DNA: TGCAGCGTTGATAGCGGGGGGGCCTACGAGCAGTACTTC

V: TRBV4-3
size: medium-sized
length: 15
D: TRBD1
J: TRBJ1-5
CDR3: CASSQGQGSNQPQHF
DNA: TGCGCCAGCAGCCAAGGACAGGGAAGCAATCAGCCCCAGCATTTT

V: TRBV27
size: -
length: 13
D: -
J: TRBJ2-1
CDR3: CASSSGPDNEQFF
DNA: TGTGCCAGCAGTTCTGGACCCGACAATGAGCAGTTCTTC

V: TRBV27
size: -
length: 11
D: -
J: TRBJ2-1
CDR3: CASSYYNEQFF
DNA: TGTGCCAGCAGTTATTACAACGAGCAGTTCTTC

V: TRBV9
size: -
length: 13
D: TRBD1
J: TRBJ2-7
CDR3: CASSGDRGNEQYF
DNA: TGTGCCAGCAGCGGGGACAGGGGGAACGAGCAGTACTTC

V: TRBV11-2
size: -
length: 14
D: TRBD1
J: TRBJ2-7
CDR3: CASSFGQGTREQYF
DNA: TGTGCCAGCAGCTTCGGACAGGGGACGAGAGAGCAGTACTTC

V: TRBV21-1
size: few
length: 13
D: -
J: TRBJ2-1
CDR3: CASSKRTGGEQFF
DNA: TGTGCCAGCAGCAAAAGGACAGGGGGTGAGCAGTTCTTC

V: TRBV4-3
size: -
length: 15
D: TRBD1
J: TRBJ2-3
CDR3: CASSQAQGVADTQYF
DNA: TGCGCCAGCAGCCAAGCTCAGGGGGTGGCAGATACGCAGTATTTT

V: TRBV28
size: few
length: 15
D: TRBD2
J: TRBJ2-7
CDR3: CASSFPSGGVGEQYF
DNA: TGTGCCAGCAGTTTCCCCTCGGGAGGAGTTGGCGAGCAGTACTTC

V: TRBV9
size: -
length: 14
D: TRBD1
J: TRBJ2-7
CDR3: CASSVGTGSDEQYF
DNA: TGTGCCAGCAGCGTAGGGACAGGGTCTGACGAGCAGTACTTC